One sample yielded the 21 T cell receptor beta chains listed below, sequenced in a study of blood T cells in healthy people across ages. Through a sample-barcoded 5' primer and a J-beta primer mix, a second PCR was run for roughly 6 to 12 cycles. Via MiXCR, TCRdb re-called the 5' RACE reads, giving one row per CDR3 protein. The profile shows just over 800,000 distinct CDR3 sequences, around 62% of them singletons. Sample: blood. The receptors shown here come from a man aged 25-40 years in good health.

This clonotype turned up a few times. The V gene is TRBV10-3, the J gene TRBJ2-3, with D uncertain. The CDR3 is 14 residues long. Germline-derived CDR1 and CDR2 are ENHRY and SYGVKD. V lost 6 bases, J lost 0 bases, and 10 bases lay in between. CDR3 amino acids: CAISRTESTDTQYF. CDR3 coding DNA: TGTGCCATCAGCCGGACGGAGAGCACAGATACGCAGTATTTT.

This clonotype appeared once. The J gene is TRBJ2-1, the V gene TRBV3-1; D tentatively fits TRBD1 or TRBD2 (5 bases each). Germline V gives CDR1 LGHDT, CDR2 YNNKEL (reference sequence). Trimming removed 1 base at V and 6 bases at J, with 13 bases between. This CDR3 has 15 residues. In nucleotides, the CDR3 is TGTGCCAGCAGCCAAGCCGCCGGGGCCCGCAATGAGCAGTTCTTC. Translating gives CASSQAAGARNEQFF.

This chain uses TRBV7-2 with TRBJ2-3, with 7 nucleotides matching TRBD1. The germline CDR1 and CDR2 sequences are SGHTA and FQGNSA. V was clipped by 3 bases and J by 1 base; unmatched bases: 16. CDR3 length: 19 residues. The CDR3 region has the DNA TGTGCCAGCAGCTTGAACAGGGGCATGGGTTCAACGGGCACAGATACGCAGTATTTT. This encodes CASSLNRGMGSTGTDTQYF.

Comment on this clonotype: The germline gene is not matched at one end of the junction; a read error may be the cause. V is TRBV27 and J is TRBJ2-3; 10 nucleotides line up with TRBD2. The CDR3 is 14 residues long. From germline, CDR1 is MNHEY and CDR2 SMNVEV (reference sequence). The CDR3 reads CACSSTSGADTQYF. CDR3 bases: TGTGCCTGCAGTTCCACTAGCGGGGCAGATACGCAGTATTTT.

In its sample, this clonotype was seen a few times. The rearrangement uses TRBV20-1 and TRBJ2-1, with no clear D. The germline V gene has CDR1 DFQATT and CDR2 SNEGSKA (reference sequence). Deletions cut 0 bases from V and 0 bases from J, with 9 bases between. The CDR3 is made up of 15 amino acids. The CDR3, as DNA: TGCAGTGCTAGAGATCTCTGGGGCTCCTACAATGAGCAGTTCTTC. Its protein product is CSARDLWGSYNEQFF.

This clonotype has more than one count but fewer than ten. The chain joins TRBV4-3 to TRBJ2-3; TRBD1 or TRBD2 may be the D gene (5 bases each). Trimming left V 2 bases short and J 1 base short, with 13 bases between. CDR1 is LGHNA, CDR2 YSLEER, per germline. The CDR3 runs to 16 residues. CDR3 sequence reads: CASSQPEGLGTDTQYF. DNA of the CDR3: TGCGCCAGCAGCCAACCTGAGGGGTTGGGCACAGATACGCAGTATTTT.

The chain is built from TRBV9 and TRBJ2-7, with a weak D call TRBD1 (6 bases). Trimming cost V 0 bases and J 4 bases, with 11 bases left between them. This CDR3 is 14 amino acids long. CDR1 SGDLS and CDR2 YYNGEE come from the germline V gene. CDR3 amino acids: CASSVDQGPYEQYF. The CDR3 nucleotides are TGTGCCAGCAGCGTAGACCAGGGGCCGTACGAGCAGTACTTC.

This clonotype was seen ten or more times. The chain joins TRBV7-2 to TRBJ2-1; TRBD1 matches at 10 bases. J gave up 10 bases and V 1 base, and 7 bases lay outside the gene matches. CDR3 length: 15 amino acids. Germline V gene lookup returns CDR1 SGHTA and CDR2 FQGNSA. The CDR3 sequence: CASSLGQGAGREQFF. DNA for the CDR3: TGTGCCAGCAGCTTAGGACAGGGGGCTGGGCGGGAGCAGTTCTTC.

This clonotype was detected ten times or more. The chain carries TRBV7-3 and TRBJ2-1, with D unclear. The CDR3 runs to 15 residues. Between the trimmed V and J ends, which lost 5 bases and 2 bases, there was a span of 13 bases. CDR1 is SGHTA and CDR2 is FQGTGA in the germline V gene. In DNA, the CDR3 is TGTGCCAGCAGCCCGGTTGTGGGCCCCTACAATGAGCAGTTCTTC. This codes for CASSPVVGPYNEQFF. Looking up the rest from reference TRBV7-3 and TRBJ2-1 gives the full variable domain: GAGVSQTPSNKVTEKGKYVELRCDPISGHTALYWYRQSLGQGPEFLIYFQGTGAADDSGLPNDRFFAVRPEGSVSTLKIQRTERGDSAVYLCASSPVVGPYNEQFFGPGTRLTVL.

This clonotype has just a few counts. One end of the junction fails to match germline, which may point to a read error. The J gene is TRBJ2-5, the V gene TRBV5-1; no definite D call. The J call may be faulty, since TRBJ2-7 better matches the DNA end. The V gene's germline CDR1 is SGHRS and CDR2 YFSETQ. CDR3 length: 12 residues. CDR3 nucleotide sequence: TGTGCCAGCAGCGCCAACAGCTACGAGCAGTACTTC. Translated, it gives CASSANSYEQYF.

This clonotype has only one observation. The V and J genes are TRBV20-1 and TRBJ2-3; D tentatively reads TRBD1 or TRBD2 (5 bases each). Germline V gene sequence: CDR1 DFQATT, CDR2 SNEGSKA (reference sequence). Trimming shortened V by 0 bases and J by 2 bases, and 12 bases separated the two germline ends. CDR3 length: 15 residues. The CDR3 DNA sequence: TGCAGTGCTAGAGACGTGAGAGGGGTCACAGATACGCAGTATTTT. Protein: CSARDVRGVTDTQYF.

This clonotype has just a few counts. The rearrangement links TRBV7-9 to TRBJ2-4; D uncertain. Matching the DNA end better, TRBJ2-7 makes the J call doubtful. There are 14 residues in the CDR3. Germline values: CDR1 SEHNR, CDR2 FQNEAQ (reference sequence). The CDR3 region is CASSPRYEDYEQYF. Written as DNA, the CDR3 is TGTGCCAGCAGCCCCCGTTACGAGGACTACGAGCAGTACTTC.

The rearrangement joins TRBV20-1 to TRBJ1-6, with D possibly matching TRBD1 (5 bases). CDR1 and CDR2 (germline): DFQATT, SNEGSKA (reference sequence). The CDR3 totals 13 residues. Trimming pared 8 bases from V and 10 bases from J, leaving 18 bases between. This chain's CDR3 is CSPLGGTGSPLHF. DNA for the CDR3: TGCAGTCCCCTGGGGGGGACCGGGTCACCCCTCCACTTT.

With regard to this clonotype: Possible read error: a much larger clone is one base away. V and J are TRBV28 and TRBJ2-1, with D possibly being TRBD2 (6 bases). Judging by the DNA end, TRBJ2-7 fits better; the J call may be wrong. The CDR3 consists of 14 residues. CDR1 MDHEN and CDR2 SYDVKM come from the germline V gene. This CDR3 is CASSLLAIDNEQYF. Written as DNA, the CDR3 is TGTGCCAGCAGTTTACTAGCGATCGACAATGAGCAGTACTTC.

The chain recombines TRBV6-5 with TRBJ2-5; D not certain. Germline CDR1 and CDR2: MNHEY and SVGAGI. Trimming took off 0 bases at V and 5 bases at J, with 13 bases between the two ends. The CDR3 is 15 amino acids. The CDR3 spells CASSYSGRPGETQYF. CDR3 sequence (DNA): TGTGCCAGCAGTTACTCTGGCCGACCTGGGGAGACCCAGTACTTC.

This clonotype was seen repeatedly, ten times or more. The V gene is TRBV28, the J gene TRBJ2-2; D uncertain. Looked up from germline, CDR1 is MDHEN and CDR2 is SYDVKM. V lost 4 bases and J 7 bases, leaving 10 bases between the germline ends. The CDR3 is 13 residues long. CDR3 bases: TGTGCCAGCAGTTCTGAAACCCTCGGGGAGCTGTTTTTT. Translating it yields CASSSETLGELFF.

The rearrangement links TRBV18 to TRBJ1-2; D is ambiguous. The germline V gene has CDR1 KGHSH and CDR2 LQKENI. The CDR3 is 14 residues long. Trimming shortened V by 7 bases and J by 7 bases, and 19 bases separated the two germline ends. The CDR3 loop reads CASFPTESVGGYTF. The DNA of the CDR3 is TGTGCCAGCTTCCCGACCGAGTCGGTGGGTGGCTACACCTTC.

The chain has TRBV6-2 or TRBV6-3 and TRBJ2-3; D possibly corresponds to TRBD2 (5 bases). Germline V lookup: CDR1 MNHEY, CDR2 SVGEGT. Trimming stripped 7 bases from V and 8 bases from J, with 31 bases between. The CDR3 runs 18 residues. CDR3 sequence reads: CASTYVYTIGRKRGTQYF. DNA for the CDR3: TGTGCCAGCACCTACGTATACACGATCGGGCGTAAACGGGGTACGCAGTATTTT.

The chain employs TRBV7-3 and TRBJ1-6; D is uncertain. CDR3 length: 13 residues. Between the trimmed V and J ends, which lost 2 bases and 7 bases, there was a span of 6 bases. In germline, CDR1 is SGHTA, CDR2 FQGTGA. In DNA, the CDR3 is TGTGCCAGCAGCTTACCGGGGAATTCACCCCTCCACTTT. It encodes CASSLPGNSPLHF.

There are a few counts of this clonotype. V is TRBV29-1 and J is TRBJ2-7; either TRBD1 or TRBD2 may supply D (5 bases each). Germline values: CDR1 SQVTM, CDR2 ANQGSEA. The CDR3 length is 13 residues. The V and J ends lost 3 bases and 2 bases respectively, with 11 bases between them. The CDR3 here is CSVEGTATYEQYF. The CDR3 DNA reads TGCAGCGTTGAGGGGACGGCCACCTACGAGCAGTACTTC.

This chain uses TRBV2 with TRBJ1-5, with no clear D. Germline V CDR1 and CDR2: SNHLY, FYNNEI. V shed 5 bases and J shed 7 bases, with 6 bases lying between them. The CDR3 contains 11 residues. CDR3 nucleotide sequence: TGTGCCAGCAGTCTACAGCAGCCCCAGCATTTT. It codes for CASSLQQPQHF.